The source of this T cell receptor beta chain is a study of blood T cell repertoires in COVID-19. Study-level background: Researchers got acute and convalescent COVID-19 samples from the United States, Italy and Spain. PBMCs, B-cell-depleted T cells, or T cells provided the cDNA or gDNA that made up the material.

Sequencing used immunoSEQ multiplex PCR; TCRdb keeps in-frame clones, though not all of them. This table has about 88,000 clones, 75% to 90% appearing once. Germline assignment: CDR1 LGHDT and CDR2 YNNKEL (reference sequence). CDR3 length equals 17 residues. Trimming took 3 bases from V and 0 from J; bases not matched to a gene: 6. The receptor comes from a man older than 75 with acute or convalescent COVID-19. V usage is TRBV3-1 (or the pseudogene TRBV3-2) and J usage is TRBJ2-3, with 10 bases aligning to TRBD2. Input material: peripheral blood. CDR3 protein: CASSHRRAGGSTDTQYF. CDR3 sequence (DNA): TGTGCCAGCAGCCACAGACGAGCGGGGGGGAGCACAGATACGCAGTATTTT.